The text below deals with one T cell receptor beta chain. The treatment: roughly 20 received Ad26.COV2.S at low or high dose, single or two shots; 5 received placebo; per-sample allocation not given. After the first vaccine or placebo injection, samples were drawn on day 63. These data are taken from a study of Ad26.COV2.S vaccination and SARS-CoV-2 variants. Germline trimming cut 5 bases from V and 9 bases from J; bases unmatched to any gene: 3. CDR3 size: 14 residues. Germline CDR1 and CDR2: LGHDT and YNNKEL (reference sequence). Data came from immunoSEQ multiplex PCR; TCRdb stores just in-frame clones and leaves some out. Of 300,000 to 450,000 clones in the sample, approximately 81% were seen once.

This TCR was sampled from a person between 18 and 59 years old who received the Ad26.COV2.S COVID-19 vaccine or a placebo. The genes are TRBV3-1 (or the pseudogene TRBV3-2) and TRBJ2-5; 16 nucleotides agree with TRBD2. Sequencing used peripheral blood, obtained in a trial of Ad26.COV2.S vaccine versus placebo. The CDR3 here is CASSGGLAGGSQYF. The DNA for the CDR3 is TGTGCCAGCAGCGGGGGACTAGCGGGAGGGTCCCAGTACTTC.